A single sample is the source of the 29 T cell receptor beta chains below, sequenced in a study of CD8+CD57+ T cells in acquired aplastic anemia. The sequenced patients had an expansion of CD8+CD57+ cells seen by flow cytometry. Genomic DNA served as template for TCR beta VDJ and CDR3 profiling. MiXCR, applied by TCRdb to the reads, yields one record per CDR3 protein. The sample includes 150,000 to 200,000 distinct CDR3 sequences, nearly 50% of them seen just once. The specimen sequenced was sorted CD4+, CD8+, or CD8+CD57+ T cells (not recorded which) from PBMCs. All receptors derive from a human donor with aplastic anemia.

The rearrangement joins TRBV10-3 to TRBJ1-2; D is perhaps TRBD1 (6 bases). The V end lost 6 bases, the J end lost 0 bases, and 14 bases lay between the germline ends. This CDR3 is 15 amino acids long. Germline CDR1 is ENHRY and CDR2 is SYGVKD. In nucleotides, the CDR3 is TGTGCCATCAGCCGGACAGAAGTCACTAACTATGGCTACACCTTC. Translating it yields CAISRTEVTNYGYTF.

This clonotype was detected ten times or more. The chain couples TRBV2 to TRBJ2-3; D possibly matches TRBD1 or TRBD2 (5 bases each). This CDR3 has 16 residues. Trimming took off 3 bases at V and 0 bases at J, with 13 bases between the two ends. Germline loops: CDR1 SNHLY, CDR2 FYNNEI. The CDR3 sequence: CASSDRGLISTDTQYF. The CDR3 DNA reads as TGTGCCAGCAGTGACCGGGGCTTAATAAGCACAGATACGCAGTATTTT.

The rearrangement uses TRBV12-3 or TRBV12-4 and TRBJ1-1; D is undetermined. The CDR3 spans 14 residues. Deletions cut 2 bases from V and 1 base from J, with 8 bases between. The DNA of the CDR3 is TGTGCCAGCAGTTTATTTGTTAGGAACACTGAAGCTTTCTTT. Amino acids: CASSLFVRNTEAFF.

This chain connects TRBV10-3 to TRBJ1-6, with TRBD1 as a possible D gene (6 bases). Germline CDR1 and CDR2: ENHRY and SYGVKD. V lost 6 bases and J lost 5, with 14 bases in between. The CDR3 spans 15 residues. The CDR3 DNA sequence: TGTGCCATCAGGCCAGGGGACGGCCATAATTCACCCCTCCACTTT. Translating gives CAIRPGDGHNSPLHF.

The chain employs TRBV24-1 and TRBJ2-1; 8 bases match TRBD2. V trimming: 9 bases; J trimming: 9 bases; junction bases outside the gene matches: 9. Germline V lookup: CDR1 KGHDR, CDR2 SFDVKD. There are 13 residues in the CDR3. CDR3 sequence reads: CATDSGLGFEQFF. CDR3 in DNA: TGTGCCACCGACTCGGGACTAGGGTTTGAGCAGTTCTTC.

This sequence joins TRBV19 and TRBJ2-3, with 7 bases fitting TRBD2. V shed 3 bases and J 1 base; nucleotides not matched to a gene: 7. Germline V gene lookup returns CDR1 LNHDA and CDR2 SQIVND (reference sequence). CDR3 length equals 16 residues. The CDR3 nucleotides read TGTGCCAGTAGTATTGCGCGCCTAGCGGGCACAGATACGCAGTATTTT. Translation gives CASSIARLAGTDTQYF.

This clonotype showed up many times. The CDR3 sequence is CASSYFSETQYF. The CDR3 DNA sequence: TGTGCCAGCAGTTACTTTTCAGAGACCCAGTACTTC. This chain links TRBV6-6 with TRBJ2-5; D is unclear. The CDR3 runs to 12 residues. CDR1 and CDR2 from the germline V gene are MNHNY and SVGAGI (reference sequence). The ends were cut back, 1 base at V and 4 bases at J, with 4 bases in the middle.

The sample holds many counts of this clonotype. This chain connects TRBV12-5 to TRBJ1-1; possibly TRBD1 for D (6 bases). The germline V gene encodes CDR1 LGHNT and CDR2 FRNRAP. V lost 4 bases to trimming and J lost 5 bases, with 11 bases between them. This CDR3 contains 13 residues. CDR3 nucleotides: TGTGCTAGTGGTTCCTCAGGGGTAACTGAAGCTTTCTTT. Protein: CASGSSGVTEAFF.

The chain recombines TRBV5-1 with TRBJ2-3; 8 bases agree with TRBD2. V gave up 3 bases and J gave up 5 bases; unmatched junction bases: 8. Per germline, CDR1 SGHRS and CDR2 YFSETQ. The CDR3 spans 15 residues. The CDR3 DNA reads TGCGCCAGCAGCTCGAACAGCGGGGGCATAGATACGCAGTATTTT. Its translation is CASSSNSGGIDTQYF. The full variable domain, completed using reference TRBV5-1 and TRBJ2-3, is KAGVTQTPRYLIKTRGQQVTLSCSPISGHRSVSWYQQTPGQGLQFLFEYFSETQRNKGNFPGRFSGRQFSNSRSEMNVSTLELGDSALYLCASSSNSGGIDTQYFGPGTRLTVL.

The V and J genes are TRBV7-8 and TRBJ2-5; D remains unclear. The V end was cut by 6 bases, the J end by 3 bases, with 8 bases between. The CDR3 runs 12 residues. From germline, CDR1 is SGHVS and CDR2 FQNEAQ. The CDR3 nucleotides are TGTGCCAGCAGTGTTCTTGAAGAGACCCAGTACTTC. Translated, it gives CASSVLEETQYF.

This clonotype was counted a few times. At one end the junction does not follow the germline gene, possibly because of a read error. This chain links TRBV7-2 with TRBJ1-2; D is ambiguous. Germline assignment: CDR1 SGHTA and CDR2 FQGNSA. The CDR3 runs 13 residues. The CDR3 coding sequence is TGTGCCAGCAACTTAGAGGGCTTCGGCGGCTACACCTTC. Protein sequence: CASNLEGFGGYTF. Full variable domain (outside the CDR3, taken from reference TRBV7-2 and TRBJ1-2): GAGVSQSPSNKVTEKGKDVELRCDPISGHTALYWYRQSLGQGLEFLIYFQGNSAPDKSGLPSDRFSAERTGGSVSTLTIQRTQQEDSAVYLCASNLEGFGGYTFGSGTRLTVV.

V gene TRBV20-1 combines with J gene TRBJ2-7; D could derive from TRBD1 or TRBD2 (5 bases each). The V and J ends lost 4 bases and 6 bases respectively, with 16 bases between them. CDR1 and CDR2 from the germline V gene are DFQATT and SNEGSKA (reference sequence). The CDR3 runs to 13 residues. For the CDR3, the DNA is TGCAGTGCTATCGGGGCTAGCTTACCCGAGCAGTACTTC. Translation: CSAIGASLPEQYF.

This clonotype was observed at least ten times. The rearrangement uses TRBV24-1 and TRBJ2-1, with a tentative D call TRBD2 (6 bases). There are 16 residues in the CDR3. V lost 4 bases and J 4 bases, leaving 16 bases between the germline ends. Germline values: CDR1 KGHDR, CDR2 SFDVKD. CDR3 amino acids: CATSDPSMEGYNEQFF. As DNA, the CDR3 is TGTGCCACCAGTGACCCCAGCATGGAGGGATACAATGAGCAGTTCTTC.

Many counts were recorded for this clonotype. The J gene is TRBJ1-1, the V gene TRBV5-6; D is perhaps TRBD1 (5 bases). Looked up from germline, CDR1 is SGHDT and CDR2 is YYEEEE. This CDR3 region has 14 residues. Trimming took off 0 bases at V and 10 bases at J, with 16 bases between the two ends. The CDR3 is CASSLGQGLGIAFF. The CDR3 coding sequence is TGTGCCAGCAGCTTGGGGCAGGGTCTAGGGATAGCTTTCTTT.

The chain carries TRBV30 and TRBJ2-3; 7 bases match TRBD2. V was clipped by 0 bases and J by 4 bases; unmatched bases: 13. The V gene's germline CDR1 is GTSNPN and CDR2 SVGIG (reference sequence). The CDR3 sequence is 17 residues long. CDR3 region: CAWSVEVSSGWSDTQYF. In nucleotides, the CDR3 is TGTGCCTGGAGTGTAGAGGTTTCTAGCGGCTGGTCAGATACGCAGTATTTT.

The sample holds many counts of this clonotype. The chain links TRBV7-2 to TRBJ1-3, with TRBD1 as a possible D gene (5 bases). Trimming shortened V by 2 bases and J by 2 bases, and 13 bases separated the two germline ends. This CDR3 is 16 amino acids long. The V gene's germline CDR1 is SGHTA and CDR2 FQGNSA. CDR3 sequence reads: CASSLNPGPAGNTIYF. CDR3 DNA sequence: TGTGCCAGCAGCTTAAACCCAGGGCCGGCTGGAAACACCATATATTTT.

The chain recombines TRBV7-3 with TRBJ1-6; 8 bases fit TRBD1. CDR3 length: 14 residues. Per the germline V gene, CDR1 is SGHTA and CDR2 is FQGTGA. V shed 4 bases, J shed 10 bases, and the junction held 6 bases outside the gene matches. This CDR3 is CASSSTGVDSPLHF. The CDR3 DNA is TGTGCCAGCAGCTCGACAGGGGTGGACTCACCCCTCCACTTT.

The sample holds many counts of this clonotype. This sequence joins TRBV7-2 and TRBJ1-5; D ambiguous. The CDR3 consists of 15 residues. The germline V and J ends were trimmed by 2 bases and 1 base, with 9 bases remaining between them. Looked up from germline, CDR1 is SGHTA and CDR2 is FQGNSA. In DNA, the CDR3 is TGTGCCAGCAGCTTAAAGGGTCCAAGCAATCAGCCCCAGCATTTT. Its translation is CASSLKGPSNQPQHF.

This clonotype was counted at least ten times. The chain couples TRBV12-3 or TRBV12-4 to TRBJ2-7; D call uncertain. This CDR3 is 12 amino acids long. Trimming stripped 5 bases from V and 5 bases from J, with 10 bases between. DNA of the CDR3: TGTGCCAGCAGTCGCTTAACCAACGAGCAGTACTTC. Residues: CASSRLTNEQYF.

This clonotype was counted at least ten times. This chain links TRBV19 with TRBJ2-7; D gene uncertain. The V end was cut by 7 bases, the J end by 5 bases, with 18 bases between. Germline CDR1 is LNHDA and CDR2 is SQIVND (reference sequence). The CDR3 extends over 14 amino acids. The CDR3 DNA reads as TGTGCCAGTACCCCAGGCCTAGGAAGGGACGAGCAGTACTTC. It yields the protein CASTPGLGRDEQYF.

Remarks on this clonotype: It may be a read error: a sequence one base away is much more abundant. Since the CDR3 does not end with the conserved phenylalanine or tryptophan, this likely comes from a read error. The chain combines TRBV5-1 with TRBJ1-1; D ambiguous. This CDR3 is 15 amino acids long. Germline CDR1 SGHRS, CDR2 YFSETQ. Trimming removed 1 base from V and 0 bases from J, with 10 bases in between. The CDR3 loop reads CASSLLSQMNTEAFS. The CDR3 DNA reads TGCGCCAGCAGCTTGTTATCACAAATGAACACTGAAGCTTTCTCT.

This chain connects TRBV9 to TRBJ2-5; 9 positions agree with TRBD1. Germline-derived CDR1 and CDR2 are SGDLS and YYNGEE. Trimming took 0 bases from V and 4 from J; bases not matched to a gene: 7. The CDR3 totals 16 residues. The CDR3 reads CASSVGGQGRGETQYF. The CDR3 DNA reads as TGTGCCAGCAGCGTAGGGGGACAGGGAAGAGGAGAGACCCAGTACTTC.

The CDR3 sequence is CASSGRLWGTEAFF. Here the CDR3 DNA reads TGTGCCAGCAGTGGGCGTTTATGGGGCACTGAAGCTTTCTTT. The genes are TRBV25-1 and TRBJ1-1; unclear D gene. Germline-derived CDR1 and CDR2 are MGHDK and SYGVNS. V was trimmed by 4 bases and J by 4 bases, leaving 13 bases between them. This CDR3 spans 14 amino acids.

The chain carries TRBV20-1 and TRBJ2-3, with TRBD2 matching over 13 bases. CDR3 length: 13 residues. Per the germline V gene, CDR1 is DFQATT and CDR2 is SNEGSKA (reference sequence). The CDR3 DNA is TGCAGCGTCGGGACTAGCGGGGTAGATACGCAGTATTTT. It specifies CSVGTSGVDTQYF.

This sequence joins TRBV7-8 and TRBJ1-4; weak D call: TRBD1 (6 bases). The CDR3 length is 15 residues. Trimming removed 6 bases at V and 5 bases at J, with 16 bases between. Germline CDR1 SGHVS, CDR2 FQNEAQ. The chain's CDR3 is CASRDFRGLNEKLFF. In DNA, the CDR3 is TGTGCCAGCAGGGATTTCAGGGGACTAAATGAAAAACTGTTTTTT.

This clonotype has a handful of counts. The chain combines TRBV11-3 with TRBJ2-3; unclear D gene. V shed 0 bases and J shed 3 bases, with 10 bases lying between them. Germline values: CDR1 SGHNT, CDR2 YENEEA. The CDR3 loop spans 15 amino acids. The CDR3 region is CASSLEGNPTDTQYF. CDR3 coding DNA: TGTGCCAGCAGCTTAGAAGGGAACCCGACAGATACGCAGTATTTT.

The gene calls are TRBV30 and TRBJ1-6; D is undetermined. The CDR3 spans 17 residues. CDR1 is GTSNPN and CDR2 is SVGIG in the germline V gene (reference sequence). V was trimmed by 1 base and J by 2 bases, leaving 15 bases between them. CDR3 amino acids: CAWSARASRPYNSPLHF. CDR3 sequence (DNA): TGTGCCTGGAGTGCACGAGCCTCCCGGCCCTATAATTCACCCCTCCACTTT. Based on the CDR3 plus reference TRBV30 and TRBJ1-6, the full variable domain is SQTIHQWPATLVQPVGSPLSLECTVEGTSNPNLYWYRQAAGRGLQLLFYSVGIGQISSEVPQNLSASRPQDRQFILSSKKLLLSDSGFYLCAWSARASRPYNSPLHFGNGTRLTVT.

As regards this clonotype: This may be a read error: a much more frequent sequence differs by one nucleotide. For the CDR3, the DNA is TGTGCCAGCAGCTTTTCCGGGCGCACAGATGCGCAGTATTTT. Its translation: CASSFSGRTDAQYF. This rearrangement joins TRBV7-6 to TRBJ2-3; no firm D call. The CDR3 is 14 residues long. The V gene's germline CDR1 is SGHVS and CDR2 FNYEAQ.

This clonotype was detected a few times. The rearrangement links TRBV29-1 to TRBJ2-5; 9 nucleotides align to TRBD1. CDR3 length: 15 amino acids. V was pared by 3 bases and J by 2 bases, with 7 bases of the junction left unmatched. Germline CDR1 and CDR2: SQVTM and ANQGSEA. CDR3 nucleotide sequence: TGCAGCGTTGATTACAGGGGGCGGACGCAAGAGACCCAGTACTTC. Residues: CSVDYRGRTQETQYF.